This T cell receptor beta chain was sequenced for a study of cytomegalovirus exposure and HLA in healthy donors. Germline CDR1 SNHLY, CDR2 FYNNEI. The CDR3 runs 13 residues. Germline trimming cut 3 bases from V and 4 bases from J; bases unmatched to any gene: 0. Overall study results and limits: TRBV6-2, TRBV6-3 and some other V segments were excluded as indistinguishable. Compared with the roughly 700-donor mean, an Asian-associated ancestry cluster reportedly had fewer N-insertions, according to a later analysis. HLA alleles showed associations with some 15,000 TCR beta sequences in a later analysis, at a 0.05 false discovery rate.

PCR used 60 Vbeta primers and 13 Jbeta primers. As originally analysed: Unique TCR beta chains numbered roughly 83 million in a later analysis, with some 9.9 million shared. Profiled with immunoSEQ multiplex PCR; TCRdb holds only in-frame clones, not every one. That table furnishes V, J and clone size, whereas the DNA furnished D and trimming. The sample holds over 250,000 clones; under 80% are singletons and the top ten take around 2.3%. Concerning this clone itself: Antigen unknown.

The sequencing input was PBMCs. The chain couples TRBV2 to TRBJ1-5; 7 bases are a match to TRBD1. The sequence derives from a female donor in good health and CMV-seronegative. The CDR3 loop reads CASSEDRNQPQHF. CDR3 in DNA: TGTGCCAGCAGTGAGGACAGGAATCAGCCCCAGCATTTT.